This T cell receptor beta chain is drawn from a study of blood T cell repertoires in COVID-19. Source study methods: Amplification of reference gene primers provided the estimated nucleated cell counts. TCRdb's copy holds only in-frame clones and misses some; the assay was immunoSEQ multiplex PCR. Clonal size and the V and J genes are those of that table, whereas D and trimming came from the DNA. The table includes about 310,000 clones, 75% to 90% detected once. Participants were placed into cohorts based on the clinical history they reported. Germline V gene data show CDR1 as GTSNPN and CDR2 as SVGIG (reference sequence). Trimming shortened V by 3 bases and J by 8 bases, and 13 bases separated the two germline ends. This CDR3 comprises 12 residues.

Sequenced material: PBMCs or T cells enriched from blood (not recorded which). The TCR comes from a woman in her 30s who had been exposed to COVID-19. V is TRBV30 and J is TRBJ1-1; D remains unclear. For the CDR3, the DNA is TGTGCCTGGAGCGTTGGCGGCTACGAAGCTTTCTTT. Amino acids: CAWSVGGYEAFF.